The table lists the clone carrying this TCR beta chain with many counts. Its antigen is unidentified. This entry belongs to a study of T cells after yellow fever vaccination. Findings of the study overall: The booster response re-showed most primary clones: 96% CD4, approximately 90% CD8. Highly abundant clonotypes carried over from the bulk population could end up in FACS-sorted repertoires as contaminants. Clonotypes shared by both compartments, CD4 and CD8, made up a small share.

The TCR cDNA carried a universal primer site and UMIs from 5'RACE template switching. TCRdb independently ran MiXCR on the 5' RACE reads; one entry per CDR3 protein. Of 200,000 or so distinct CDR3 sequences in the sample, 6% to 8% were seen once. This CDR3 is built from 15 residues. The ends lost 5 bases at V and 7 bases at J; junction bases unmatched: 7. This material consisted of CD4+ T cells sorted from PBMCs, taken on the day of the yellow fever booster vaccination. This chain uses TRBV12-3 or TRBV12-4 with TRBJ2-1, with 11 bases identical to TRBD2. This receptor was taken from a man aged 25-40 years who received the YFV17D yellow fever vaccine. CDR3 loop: CASSPRGLAGNEQFF. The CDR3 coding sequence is TGTGCCAGCAGTCCCCGCGGACTAGCGGGTAATGAGCAGTTCTTC.